These 32 T cell receptor beta chains share one sample of origin, sequenced in a study of blood T cell repertoires in COVID-19. Some clones are missing from TCRdb's copy, which holds only in-frame ones; the method was immunoSEQ multiplex PCR. The table shows fewer than 400,000 clones, with roughly 86% occurring only once. The sequencing input was PBMCs or T cells enriched from blood (not recorded which). These receptors came from a woman in her twenties or thirties who had recovered from COVID-19.

V and J are TRBV7-9 and TRBJ2-7; D is undetermined. Germline values: CDR1 SEHNR, CDR2 FQNEAQ (reference sequence). V lost 4 bases, J lost 3 bases, and 13 bases lay in between. This CDR3 comprises 14 residues. CDR3: CASSSLIYDYEQYF. As DNA, the CDR3 is TGTGCCAGCAGCTCACTCATCTACGACTACGAGCAGTACTTC.

This clone was found once. This chain connects TRBV6-5 to TRBJ2-3, with 10 bases aligning to TRBD2. The CDR3 runs 16 residues. V lost 4 bases to trimming and J lost 4 bases; unmatched junction nucleotides: 8. Germline CDR1 reads MNHEY; CDR2 reads SVGAGI. CDR3 amino acids: CASSSSSGRAADTQYF. CDR3 bases: TGTGCCAGCAGTTCCTCTAGCGGGAGAGCGGCAGATACGCAGTATTTT.

V and J are TRBV19 and TRBJ1-2; D call uncertain. Germline CDR1 LNHDA, CDR2 SQIVND (reference sequence). The CDR3 has 15 amino acids. Deletions cut 7 bases from V and 0 bases from J, with 15 bases between. The CDR3: CASNPGVQTNYGYTF. CDR3 sequence (DNA): TGTGCCAGTAACCCCGGGGTCCAAACTAACTATGGCTACACCTTC.

The genes are TRBV3-1 (or the pseudogene TRBV3-2) and TRBJ1-6; D uncertain. Per the germline V gene, CDR1 is LGHDT and CDR2 is YNNKEL (reference sequence). The CDR3 runs 16 residues. V was shortened by 4 bases and J by 9 bases, with 19 bases between the two germline ends. The CDR3 DNA reads TGTGCCAGCAGCCTACTGGACCCAAGGGAGGGTTCACCCCTCCACTTT. This translates into CASSLLDPREGSPLHF.

The chain is built from TRBV13 and TRBJ2-5, with 10 bases lining up with TRBD1. The CDR3 extends over 15 amino acids. V lost 5 bases to trimming and J lost 4 bases; unmatched junction nucleotides: 7. Germline values: CDR1 PRHDT, CDR2 FYEKMQ (reference sequence). Written as DNA, the CDR3 is TGTGCCAGCAGCCCGCGACAGGGGGCGAGAGAGACCCAGTACTTC. This encodes CASSPRQGARETQYF. Looking up the rest from reference TRBV13 and TRBJ2-5 gives the full variable domain: AAGVIQSPRHLIKEKRETATLKCYPIPRHDTVYWYQQGPGQDPQFLISFYEKMQSDKGSIPDRFSAQQFSDYHSELNMSSLELGDSALYFCASSPRQGARETQYFGPGTRLLVL.

The CDR3 loop reads CSASTIGLAVSTDTQYF. CDR3 bases: TGCAGTGCTAGTACGATAGGACTAGCGGTTAGCACAGATACGCAGTATTTT. V usage is TRBV20-1 and J usage is TRBJ2-3; 10 bases agree with TRBD2. Per germline, CDR1 DFQATT and CDR2 SNEGSKA (reference sequence). The V gene end was trimmed by 3 bases and the J gene end by 0 bases; junction bases not matched to a gene: 9. This CDR3 has 17 amino acids.

The chain links TRBV6-6 to TRBJ1-3, with TRBD1 identical over 7 bases. Looked up from germline, CDR1 is MNHNY and CDR2 is SVGAGI (reference sequence). This CDR3 is built from 16 residues. After removal of 5 bases from V and 0 bases from J, the junction contained 7 bases not matched to a gene. DNA of the CDR3: TGTGCCAGCAGTCGACAGGGTTCGGGCTCTGGAAACACCATATATTTT. Translation gives CASSRQGSGSGNTIYF.

This chain uses TRBV29-1 with TRBJ2-7; 7 nucleotides line up with TRBD1. This CDR3 is 14 amino acids long. The V gene's germline CDR1 is SQVTM and CDR2 ANQGSEA. V was pared by 6 bases and J by 2 bases, with 10 bases of the junction left unmatched. Here the CDR3 reads CSVGTGEHTYEQYF. DNA of the CDR3: TGCAGCGTCGGAACAGGGGAGCACACCTACGAGCAGTACTTC.

The CDR3 DNA reads as TGTGCCAGCAGCTTAGTCTCCACAGGGACTGAAGCTTTCTTT. This codes for CASSLVSTGTEAFF. The rearrangement links TRBV7-2 to TRBJ1-1; D may be TRBD1 (6 bases). Germline CDR1 and CDR2: SGHTA and FQGNSA. V was cut by 1 base and J by 5 bases, with 11 bases left in between. The CDR3 is 14 residues long.

Remarks on this clone: This may stem from a read error, because a much larger clone lies one nucleotide away. The sample has other DNA sequences that encode this CDR3 too. V is TRBV4-3 and J is TRBJ1-1; TRBD1 is a possible D gene (5 bases). Between the trimmed V and J ends, which lost 4 bases and 1 base, there was a span of 7 bases. The CDR3 is made up of 13 amino acids. Germline CDR1 and CDR2: LGHNA and YSLEER. CDR3 amino acids: CASSPQGNTEAFF. The CDR3 region has the DNA TGCGCCAGCAGCCCCCAGGGGAACACTGAAGCTTTCTTT.

The chain uses TRBV29-1 and TRBJ1-1; no reliable D call. V was cut by 5 bases and J by 1 base, with 11 bases left in between. Per the germline V gene, CDR1 is SQVTM and CDR2 is ANQGSEA. The CDR3 runs 13 residues. The CDR3 loop reads CSVSTDQNTEAFF. DNA for the CDR3: TGCAGCGTTTCAACAGACCAGAACACTGAAGCTTTCTTT. The full variable domain, in which reference TRBV29-1 and TRBJ1-1 provide the parts outside the CDR3, is SAVISQKPSRDICQRGTSLTIQCQVDSQVTMMFWYRQQPGQSLTLIATANQGSEATYESGFVIDKFPISRPNLTFSTLTVSNMSPEDSSIYLCSVSTDQNTEAFFGQGTRLTVV.

DNA of the CDR3: TGTGCCAGCAGCTTAGACACCACTTGGGGGCTCCTGAACACTGAAGCTTTCTTT. Translation: CASSLDTTWGLLNTEAFF. The rearrangement uses TRBV11-2 and TRBJ1-1; tentative D call: TRBD1 (6 bases). The CDR3 loop spans 18 amino acids. Trimming removed 0 bases from V and 0 bases from J, with 17 bases in between. From germline, CDR1 is SGHAT and CDR2 FQNNGV.

The gene calls are TRBV4-3 and TRBJ2-5; possibly TRBD2 for D (6 bases). Trimming left V 0 bases short and J 4 bases short, with 12 bases between. This CDR3 contains 15 residues. Germline V gene sequence: CDR1 LGHNA, CDR2 YSLEER. The CDR3 loop reads CASSQEGGFGETQYF. For the CDR3, the DNA is TGCGCCAGCAGCCAAGAGGGGGGTTTTGGAGAGACCCAGTACTTC.

The V gene is TRBV30, the J gene TRBJ1-3, with 9 bases aligning to TRBD1. J lost 4 bases, V lost 5 bases, and 3 bases had no gene match. The germline V gene encodes CDR1 GTSNPN and CDR2 SVGIG (reference sequence). The CDR3 runs 13 residues. CDR3 amino acids: CAWGQGLGNTIYF. The CDR3 DNA follows: TGTGCCTGGGGACAGGGGCTAGGAAACACCATATATTTT.

V usage is TRBV9 and J usage is TRBJ1-2; possibly TRBD1 for D (6 bases). The CDR3 runs 16 residues. Per the germline V gene, CDR1 is SGDLS and CDR2 is YYNGEE. Trimming removed 1 base from V and 7 bases from J, with 20 bases in between. In nucleotides, the CDR3 is TGTGCCAGCAGCGTAACCCAAGACAGGATTCGATCTGGCTACACCTTC. Translated, it gives CASSVTQDRIRSGYTF.

V usage is TRBV7-3 and J usage is TRBJ2-2, with a weak D call TRBD1 (6 bases). Trimming cost V 4 bases and J 0 bases, with 24 bases left between them. CDR1 is SGHTA and CDR2 is FQGTGA in the germline V gene. The CDR3 loop spans 20 amino acids. CDR3 residues: CASSSLGDTLPQTNTGELFF. The CDR3 DNA reads as TGTGCCAGCAGCTCCTTGGGGGACACCCTCCCCCAAACGAACACCGGGGAGCTGTTTTTT.

The chain uses TRBV25-1 and TRBJ1-5; TRBD1 is a possible D gene (6 bases). V was pared by 6 bases and J by 3 bases, with 9 bases between. CDR1 MGHDK and CDR2 SYGVNS come from the germline V gene. This CDR3 has 13 amino acids. The CDR3 DNA is TGTGCCAGCAGGGACAGTAACAATCAGCCCCAGCATTTT. Its protein is CASRDSNNQPQHF.

The chain combines TRBV6-5 with TRBJ2-1, with 8 bases matching TRBD2. This CDR3 spans 14 amino acids. Unmatched junction bases numbered 8, after V lost 8 bases and J lost 5 bases. The germline gives CDR1 MNHEY, CDR2 SVGAGI. CDR3 sequence reads: CASESGGYNNEQFF. As DNA, the CDR3 is TGTGCCAGCGAGTCGGGAGGGTATAACAATGAGCAGTTCTTC.

The chain links TRBV2 to TRBJ2-7; the D is unclear. In germline, CDR1 is SNHLY, CDR2 FYNNEI. CDR3 size: 12 residues. The V gene lost 6 bases and the J gene lost 6 bases, with 12 bases spanning the gap. CDR3 bases: TGTGCCAGCAGGGCCACGATCGTCGAGCAGTACTTC. Translated, it gives CASRATIVEQYF.

The chain employs TRBV5-1 and TRBJ1-3, with D uncertain. CDR1 SGHRS and CDR2 YFSETQ come from the germline V gene. The CDR3 runs 14 residues. V was clipped by 0 bases and J by 4 bases, with 8 bases between them. Here the CDR3 DNA reads TGCGCCAGCAGCTTGGACCCGCGAGGAAACACCATATATTTT. It yields the protein CASSLDPRGNTIYF.

This clone was seen more than once but under ten times. The V call is TRBV19, the J call TRBJ2-1; maybe TRBD2 (6 bases). This CDR3 has 13 residues. Germline CDR1 reads LNHDA; CDR2 reads SQIVND (reference sequence). The V and J ends lost 5 bases and 9 bases respectively, with 14 bases between them. CDR3 nucleotide sequence: TGTGCCAGTAGTTTGGGGAGGCTCGCTGAGCAGTTCTTC. Protein: CASSLGRLAEQFF.

This clone was recorded once. The sample contains more than one DNA sequence encoding this CDR3. The chain combines TRBV19 with TRBJ1-5, with 7 bases that match TRBD1. J was trimmed by 4 bases and V by 3 bases; bases with no gene match: 6. The CDR3 is 15 residues long. CDR1 LNHDA and CDR2 SQIVND come from the germline V gene (reference sequence). The CDR3, as DNA: TGTGCCAGTAGTATCGGGGGACAGATGAATCAGCCCCAGCATTTT. The encoded protein is CASSIGGQMNQPQHF. Full variable domain (outside the CDR3, taken from reference TRBV19 and TRBJ1-5): DGGITQSPKYLFRKEGQNVTLSCEQNLNHDAMYWYRQDPGQGLRLIYYSQIVNDFQKGDIAEGYSVSREKKESFPLTVTSAQKNPTAFYLCASSIGGQMNQPQHFGDGTRLSIL.

Note on this clone: The same CDR3 arises from other DNA sequences in this sample as well. The rearrangement uses TRBV9 and TRBJ1-1; no reliable D call. This CDR3 is built from 13 residues. V shed 2 bases and J shed 2 bases, with 7 bases lying between them. Germline values: CDR1 SGDLS, CDR2 YYNGEE. Written as DNA, the CDR3 is TGTGCCAGCAGCGTGAGGGTCAACACTGAAGCTTTCTTT. This translates into CASSVRVNTEAFF.

J is TRBJ2-7 and V is TRBV30; D is ambiguous. The CDR3 consists of 14 residues. In germline, CDR1 is GTSNPN, CDR2 SVGIG (reference sequence). V lost 0 bases and J lost 3, with 12 bases in between. Here the CDR3 reads CAWSVTGGDYEQYF. CDR3 in DNA: TGTGCCTGGAGTGTAACGGGTGGTGACTACGAGCAGTACTTC.

The chain has TRBV20-1 and TRBJ2-7; D is undetermined. The CDR3 is made up of 13 amino acids. Trimming pared 3 bases from V and 4 bases from J, leaving 13 bases between. Germline CDR1 and CDR2: DFQATT and SNEGSKA (reference sequence). The CDR3 DNA is TGCAGTGCTAGTTCCGGAGACTCGTACGAGCAGTACTTC. Residues: CSASSGDSYEQYF.

This clone appeared a single time. The gene calls are TRBV29-1 and TRBJ2-7; weak D call: TRBD2 (5 bases). Germline-derived CDR1 and CDR2 are SQVTM and ANQGSEA. Trimming stripped 0 bases from V and 12 bases from J, with 12 bases between. The CDR3 runs to 11 residues. In DNA form, the CDR3 reads TGCAGCGTTGAAGATCGGGGAGTGGGGTACTTC. It is translated as CSVEDRGVGYF.

This clone was observed once. The chain employs TRBV6-5 and TRBJ1-1; 10 bases align to TRBD1. With V trimmed by 10 bases and J by 6 bases, 5 bases remained unmatched. From germline, CDR1 is MNHEY and CDR2 SVGAGI. The CDR3 length is 12 residues. CDR3 residues: CATRGQGAEAFF. The CDR3 region has the DNA TGTGCCACCAGAGGACAGGGGGCTGAAGCTTTCTTT.

This chain joins TRBV18 and TRBJ2-5, with 10 bases fitting TRBD2. V lost 6 bases to trimming and J lost 1 base; unmatched junction nucleotides: 8. CDR1 is KGHSH, CDR2 LQKENI, per germline. The CDR3 sequence is 16 residues long. The CDR3 region has the DNA TGTGCCAGCTCTCCTATAGCGGGGGGCGTCCAAGAGACCCAGTACTTC. Translation gives CASSPIAGGVQETQYF.

This chain connects TRBV27 to TRBJ2-7; D is perhaps TRBD2 (5 bases). The CDR3 runs to 16 residues. V dropped 6 bases and J dropped 5 bases, with 23 bases sitting between them. Germline values: CDR1 MNHEY, CDR2 SMNVEV (reference sequence). The CDR3 reads CASSLPPRPSFHEQYF. The CDR3 coding sequence is TGTGCCAGCAGCCTGCCGCCCCGGCCTAGCTTCCACGAGCAGTACTTC.

This clone has a single count. The chain recombines TRBV3-1 (or the pseudogene TRBV3-2) with TRBJ2-7; D gene ambiguous. This CDR3 contains 12 residues. Trimming removed 4 bases from V and 7 bases from J, with 11 bases in between. Looked up from germline, CDR1 is LGHDT and CDR2 is YNNKEL (reference sequence). DNA for the CDR3: TGTGCCAGCAGCCCCATAGCTGGGGAGCAGTACTTC. Translating gives CASSPIAGEQYF.

J is TRBJ2-4 and V is TRBV28, with 8 bases fitting TRBD2. CDR3 length equals 15 residues. The V gene end was trimmed by 5 bases and the J gene end by 4 bases; junction bases not matched to a gene: 7. Germline-derived CDR1 and CDR2 are MDHEN and SYDVKM. This CDR3 reads CASSPLAAPKNIQYF. The CDR3 DNA sequence: TGTGCCAGCAGTCCACTAGCGGCTCCGAAAAACATTCAGTACTTC.

The rearrangement links TRBV7-9 to TRBJ1-5; D is undetermined. This CDR3 spans 13 amino acids. Germline CDR1 reads SEHNR; CDR2 reads FQNEAQ (reference sequence). Trimming took 6 bases from V and 6 from J, leaving 12 bases between them. The CDR3 loop reads CASSGPRGQPQHF. DNA of the CDR3: TGTGCCAGCAGTGGACCCCGGGGTCAGCCCCAGCATTTT. The full variable domain, its missing parts supplied by reference TRBV7-9 and TRBJ1-5, is DTGVSQNPRHKITKRGQNVTFRCDPISEHNRLYWYRQTLGQGPEFLTYFQNEAQLEKSRLLSDRFSAERPKGSFSTLEIQRTEQGDSAMYLCASSGPRGQPQHFGDGTRLSIL.